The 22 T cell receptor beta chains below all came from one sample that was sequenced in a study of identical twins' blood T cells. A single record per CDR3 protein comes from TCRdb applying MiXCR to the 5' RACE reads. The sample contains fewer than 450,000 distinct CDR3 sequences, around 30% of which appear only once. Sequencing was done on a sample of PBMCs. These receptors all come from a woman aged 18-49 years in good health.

The CDR3 DNA reads as TGCAGTGCTAGAGGGGGAACAGGGGACTATGGCTACACCTTC. Translation gives CSARGGTGDYGYTF. This chain links TRBV20-1 with TRBJ1-2; 7 bases fit TRBD1. CDR3 length: 14 residues. J lost 3 bases, V lost 1 base, and 5 bases had no gene match. Germline V gives CDR1 DFQATT, CDR2 SNEGSKA (reference sequence).

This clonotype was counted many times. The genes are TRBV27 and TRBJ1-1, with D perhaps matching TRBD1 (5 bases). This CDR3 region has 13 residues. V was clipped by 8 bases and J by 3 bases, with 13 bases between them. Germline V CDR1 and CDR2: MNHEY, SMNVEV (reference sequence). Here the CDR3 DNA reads TGTGCCAGCCAGGGTGTGGGCGACACTGAAGCTTTCTTT. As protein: CASQGVGDTEAFF.

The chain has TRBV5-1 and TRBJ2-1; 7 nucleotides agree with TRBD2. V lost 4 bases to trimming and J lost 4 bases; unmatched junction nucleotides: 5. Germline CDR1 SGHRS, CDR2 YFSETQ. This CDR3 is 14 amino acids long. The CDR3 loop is CASSPLAEYNEQFF. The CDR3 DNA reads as TGCGCCAGCAGCCCCCTAGCGGAATACAATGAGCAGTTCTTC.

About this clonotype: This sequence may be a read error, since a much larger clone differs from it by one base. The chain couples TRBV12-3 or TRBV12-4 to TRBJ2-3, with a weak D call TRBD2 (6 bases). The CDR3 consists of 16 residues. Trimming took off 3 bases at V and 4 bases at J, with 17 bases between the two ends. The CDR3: CASSFTAGSRPDTQYF. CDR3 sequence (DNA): TGTGCCAGCAGTTTTACGGCGGGGTCACGCCCAGATACGCAGTATTTT.

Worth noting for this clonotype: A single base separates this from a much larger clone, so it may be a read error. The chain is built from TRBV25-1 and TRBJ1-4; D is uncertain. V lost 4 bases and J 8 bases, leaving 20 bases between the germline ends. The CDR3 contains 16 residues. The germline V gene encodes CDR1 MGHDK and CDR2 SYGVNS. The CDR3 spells CASSVGRTGSWEKLFF. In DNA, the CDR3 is TGTGCCAGCAGTGTAGGTCGGACCGGCAGTTGGGAAAAACTGTTTTTT. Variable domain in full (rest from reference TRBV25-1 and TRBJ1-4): EADIYQTPRYLVIGTGKKITLECSQTMGHDKMYWYQQDPGMELHLIHYSYGVNSTEKGDLSSESTVSRIRTEHFPLTLESARPSHTSQYLCASSVGRTGSWEKLFFGSGTQLSVL.

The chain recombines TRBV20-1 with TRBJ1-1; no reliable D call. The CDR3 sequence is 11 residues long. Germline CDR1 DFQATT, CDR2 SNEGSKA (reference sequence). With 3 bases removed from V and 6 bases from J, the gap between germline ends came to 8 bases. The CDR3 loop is CSASALPEAFF. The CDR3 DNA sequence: TGCAGTGCTAGTGCGCTCCCTGAAGCTTTCTTT.

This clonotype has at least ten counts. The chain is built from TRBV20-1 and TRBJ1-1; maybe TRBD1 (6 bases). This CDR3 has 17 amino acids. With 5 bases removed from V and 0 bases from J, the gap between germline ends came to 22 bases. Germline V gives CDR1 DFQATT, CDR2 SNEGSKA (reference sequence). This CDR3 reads CSALDRNPFLMNTEAFF. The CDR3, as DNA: TGCAGTGCTTTGGACAGAAACCCATTCTTGATGAACACTGAAGCTTTCTTT.

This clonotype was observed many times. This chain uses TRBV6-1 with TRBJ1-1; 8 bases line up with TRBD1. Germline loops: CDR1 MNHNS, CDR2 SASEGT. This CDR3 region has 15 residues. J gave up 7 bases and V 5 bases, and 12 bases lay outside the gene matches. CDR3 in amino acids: CASSPSRTGRYEAFF. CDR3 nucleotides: TGTGCCAGCAGTCCCTCCCGGACAGGGCGCTATGAAGCTTTCTTT.

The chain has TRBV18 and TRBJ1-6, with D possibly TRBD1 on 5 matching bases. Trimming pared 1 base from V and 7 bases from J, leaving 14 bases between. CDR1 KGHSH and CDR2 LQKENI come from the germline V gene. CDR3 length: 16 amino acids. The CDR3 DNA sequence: TGTGCCAGCTCACCACTCGGTCGGGACCGAAATTCACCCCTCCACTTT. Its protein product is CASSPLGRDRNSPLHF.

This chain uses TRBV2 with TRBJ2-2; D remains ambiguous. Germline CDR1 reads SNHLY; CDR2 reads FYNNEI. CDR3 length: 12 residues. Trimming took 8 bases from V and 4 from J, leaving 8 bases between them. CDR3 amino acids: CASRRLTGELFF. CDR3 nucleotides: TGTGCCAGCCGTCGGCTCACCGGGGAGCTGTTTTTT.

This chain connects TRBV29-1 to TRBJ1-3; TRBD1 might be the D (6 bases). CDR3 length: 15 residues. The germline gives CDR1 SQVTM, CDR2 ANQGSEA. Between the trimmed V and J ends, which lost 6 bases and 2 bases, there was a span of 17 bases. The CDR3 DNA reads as TGCAGCGTAGAACCTACAGGGATCCCTGGAAACACCATATATTTT. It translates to CSVEPTGIPGNTIYF.

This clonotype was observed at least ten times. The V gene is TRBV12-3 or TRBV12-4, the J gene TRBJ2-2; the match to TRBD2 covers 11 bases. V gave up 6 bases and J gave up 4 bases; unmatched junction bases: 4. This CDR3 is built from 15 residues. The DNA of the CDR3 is TGTGCCAGCAGCCCGGGACTAGCGGCCACCGGGGAGCTGTTTTTT. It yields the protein CASSPGLAATGELFF.

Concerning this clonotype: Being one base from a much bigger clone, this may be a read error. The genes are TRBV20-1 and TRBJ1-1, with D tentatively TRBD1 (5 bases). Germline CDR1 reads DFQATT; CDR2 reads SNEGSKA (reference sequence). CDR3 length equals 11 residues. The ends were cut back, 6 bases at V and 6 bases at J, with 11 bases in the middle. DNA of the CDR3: TGCAGTGCCTGGAAGGGGTCTGAAGCTTTCTTT. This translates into CSAWKGSEAFF.

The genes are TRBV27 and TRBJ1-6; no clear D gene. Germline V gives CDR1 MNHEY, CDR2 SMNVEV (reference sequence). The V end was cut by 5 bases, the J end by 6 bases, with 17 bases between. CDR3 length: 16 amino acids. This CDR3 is CASSPLSNRINSPLHF. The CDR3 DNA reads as TGTGCCAGCAGTCCATTATCTAACAGAATTAATTCACCCCTCCACTTT.

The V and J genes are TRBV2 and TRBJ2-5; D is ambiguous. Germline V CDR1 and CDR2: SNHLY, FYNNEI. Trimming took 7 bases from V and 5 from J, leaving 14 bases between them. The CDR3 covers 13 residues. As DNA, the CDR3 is TGTGCCAGCACGGAAACCGCCGTGGAGACCCAGTACTTC. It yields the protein CASTETAVETQYF.

The CDR3 region has the DNA TGTGCCAGCAGCCAAGGGGTGCCGCTTTTAAGAGGTCAGCCCCAGCATTTT. The encoded protein is CASSQGVPLLRGQPQHF. The chain links TRBV3-1 to TRBJ1-5; D remains ambiguous. The CDR3 runs 17 residues. CDR1 is LGHDT, CDR2 YNNKEL, per germline (reference sequence). V lost 1 base and J lost 6, with 19 bases in between.

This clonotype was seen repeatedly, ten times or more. CDR3 sequence (DNA): TGCAGCGAGCACCGGAACTATGGCTACACCTTC. This encodes CSEHRNYGYTF. The rearrangement links TRBV29-1 to TRBJ1-2; D gene unclear. The CDR3 runs to 11 residues. The V end was cut by 7 bases, the J end by 2 bases, with 8 bases between. CDR1 is SQVTM, CDR2 ANQGSEA, per germline.

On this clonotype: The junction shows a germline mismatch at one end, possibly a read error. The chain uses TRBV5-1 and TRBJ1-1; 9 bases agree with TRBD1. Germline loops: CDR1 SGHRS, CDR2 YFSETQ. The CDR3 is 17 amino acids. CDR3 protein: CAISPGTGTRVNTEAFF. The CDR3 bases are TGCGCCATCAGCCCCGGGACAGGGACTAGAGTGAACACTGAAGCTTTCTTT.

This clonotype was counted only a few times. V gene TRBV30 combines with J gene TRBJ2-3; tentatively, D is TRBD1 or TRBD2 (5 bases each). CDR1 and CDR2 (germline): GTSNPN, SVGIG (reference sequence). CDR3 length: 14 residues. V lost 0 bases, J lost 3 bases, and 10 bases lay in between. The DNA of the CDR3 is TGTGCCTGGAGTGTTTCCGGGACGACAGATACGCAGTATTTT. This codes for CAWSVSGTTDTQYF.

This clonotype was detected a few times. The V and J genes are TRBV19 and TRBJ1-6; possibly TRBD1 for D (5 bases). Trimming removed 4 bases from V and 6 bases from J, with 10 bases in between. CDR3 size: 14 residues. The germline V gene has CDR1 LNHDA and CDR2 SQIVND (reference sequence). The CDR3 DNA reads TGTGCCAGTAGTACGGGACCCTTTAATTCACCCCTCCACTTT. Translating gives CASSTGPFNSPLHF.

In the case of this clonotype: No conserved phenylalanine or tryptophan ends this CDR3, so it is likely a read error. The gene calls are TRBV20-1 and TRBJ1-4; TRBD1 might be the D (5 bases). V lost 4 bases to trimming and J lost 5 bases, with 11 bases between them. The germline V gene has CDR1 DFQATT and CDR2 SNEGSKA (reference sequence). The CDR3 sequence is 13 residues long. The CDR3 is CSATDGGNEKLFS. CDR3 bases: TGCAGTGCTACGGACGGGGGGAATGAAAAACTGTTTTCT.

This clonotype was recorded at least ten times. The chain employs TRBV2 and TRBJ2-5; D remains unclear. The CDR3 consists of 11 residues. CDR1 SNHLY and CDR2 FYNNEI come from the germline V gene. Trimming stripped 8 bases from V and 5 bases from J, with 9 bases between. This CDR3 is CASGMHETQYF. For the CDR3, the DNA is TGTGCCAGCGGGATGCACGAGACCCAGTACTTC.